Shown below are 14 T cell receptor beta chains from a single sample sequenced in a study of cytomegalovirus exposure and HLA in healthy donors. The PCR used 60 Vbeta and 13 Jbeta primers. Profiling relied on immunoSEQ multiplex PCR, and the TCRdb table lists in-frame clones only, not all of them. The data show 150,000 to 200,000 clones, 65% to 80% seen once. The source material was PBMCs. Receptor source: a man younger than 35 in good health and CMV-seropositive.

The chain uses TRBV27 and TRBJ1-1; the D is unclear. CDR3 length equals 12 residues. The germline V gene has CDR1 MNHEY and CDR2 SMNVEV (reference sequence). The ends were cut back, 4 bases at V and 7 bases at J, with 10 bases in the middle. The CDR3 is CASSSPVGEAFF. The CDR3 DNA reads TGTGCCAGCAGTTCCCCGGTTGGTGAAGCTTTCTTT.

This chain joins TRBV10-3 and TRBJ2-1; 11 bases match TRBD1. This CDR3 comprises 13 residues. Germline CDR1 ENHRY, CDR2 SYGVKD. Trimming at V came to 11 bases and at J to 9 bases, leaving 9 bases not matched to a gene. The CDR3 region is CASLFGTGGEQFF. The CDR3 nucleotides read TGTGCCTCCCTATTCGGGACAGGGGGTGAGCAGTTCTTC.

V gene TRBV19 combines with J gene TRBJ1-6; D uncertain. V gave up 4 bases and J gave up 9 bases, with 19 bases separating them. CDR1 is LNHDA, CDR2 SQIVND, per germline (reference sequence). The CDR3 loop spans 16 amino acids. CDR3 DNA sequence: TGTGCCAGTAGTAAAGGACGAGCGGAGCGGGGTTCACCCCTCCACTTT. It specifies CASSKGRAERGSPLHF. Using reference TRBV19 and TRBJ1-6 for the parts outside the CDR3, the full variable domain is DGGITQSPKYLFRKEGQNVTLSCEQNLNHDAMYWYRQDPGQGLRLIYYSQIVNDFQKGDIAEGYSVSREKKESFPLTVTSAQKNPTAFYLCASSKGRAERGSPLHFGNGTRLTVT.

In DNA, the CDR3 is TGTGCCAGCAGCTTTACGGGGAATGAGCAGTTCTTC. It encodes CASSFTGNEQFF. The chain joins TRBV5-4 to TRBJ2-1; D possibly corresponds to TRBD2 (5 bases). The CDR3 loop spans 12 amino acids. In germline, CDR1 is SGHNT, CDR2 YYREEE (reference sequence). Between the trimmed V and J ends, which lost 2 bases and 7 bases, there was a span of 7 bases.

The V call is TRBV30, the J call TRBJ2-2; the match to TRBD2 covers 8 bases. Per germline, CDR1 GTSNPN and CDR2 SVGIG (reference sequence). The CDR3 consists of 14 residues. The trim removed 1 base at V and 6 bases at J, leaving 4 bases unmatched. The CDR3 bases are TGTGCCTGGAGTGAAGCGGGAGCCGCCGGGGAGCTGTTTTTT. This encodes CAWSEAGAAGELFF. Full variable domain (outside the CDR3, taken from reference TRBV30 and TRBJ2-2): SQTIHQWPATLVQPVGSPLSLECTVEGTSNPNLYWYRQAAGRGLQLLFYSVGIGQISSEVPQNLSASRPQDRQFILSSKKLLLSDSGFYLCAWSEAGAAGELFFGEGSRLTVL.

This clone has just a few counts. The chain recombines TRBV18 with TRBJ1-1, with no clear D. From germline, CDR1 is KGHSH and CDR2 LQKENI. Trimming removed 3 bases from V and 9 bases from J, with 17 bases in between. The CDR3 has 14 amino acids. CDR3 in DNA: TGTGCCAGCTCACCGGGGTCGGGCCGGGAACAAGCTTTCTTT. It codes for CASSPGSGREQAFF.

This clone was counted a few times. V and J are TRBV11-2 and TRBJ2-7; the match to TRBD2 covers 11 bases. Germline assignment: CDR1 SGHAT and CDR2 FQNNGV. CDR3 length equals 16 residues. V trimming: 2 bases; J trimming: 0 bases; junction bases outside the gene matches: 3. The CDR3 here is CASSLLTSGSSYEQYV. In nucleotides, the CDR3 is TGTGCCAGCAGCTTATTAACTAGCGGGAGCTCCTACGAGCAGTACGTC.

This chain links TRBV7-2 with TRBJ2-1, with 12 bases fitting TRBD2. CDR1 SGHTA and CDR2 FQGNSA come from the germline V gene. Unmatched junction bases numbered 12, after V lost 5 bases and J lost 1 base. The CDR3 length is 19 residues. The CDR3 protein is CASSRASGGARSSYNEQFF. The CDR3 DNA is TGTGCCAGCAGCCGAGCTAGCGGGGGGGCCCGGTCGTCCTACAATGAGCAGTTCTTC.

Regarding this clone: In the same sample, other DNA sequences code for this CDR3. The chain combines TRBV29-1 with TRBJ1-2; D uncertain. CDR3 size: 10 residues. CDR1 and CDR2 (germline): SQVTM, ANQGSEA. V was trimmed by 3 bases and J by 6 bases, leaving 5 bases between them. DNA of the CDR3: TGCAGCGTTGACTCGGATGGCTACACCTTC. The encoded protein is CSVDSDGYTF.

The chain joins TRBV7-9 to TRBJ1-1, with 8 bases lining up with TRBD1. CDR1 SEHNR and CDR2 FQNEAQ come from the germline V gene (reference sequence). This CDR3 is 15 amino acids long. V shed 5 bases and J 1 base; nucleotides not matched to a gene: 6. The CDR3 DNA follows: TGTGCCAGCAGCCGCCCGGGGACAGGGAACACTGAAGCTTTCTTT. Encoded protein: CASSRPGTGNTEAFF. The whole variable domain, remainder taken from reference TRBV7-9 and TRBJ1-1, is DTGVSQNPRHKITKRGQNVTFRCDPISEHNRLYWYRQTLGQGPEFLTYFQNEAQLEKSRLLSDRFSAERPKGSFSTLEIQRTEQGDSAMYLCASSRPGTGNTEAFFGQGTRLTVV.

The chain employs TRBV10-3 and TRBJ1-1, with 8 nucleotides matching TRBD1. Trimming cost V 5 bases and J 7 bases; bases outside gene matches: 12. CDR3 length: 15 residues. Per the germline V gene, CDR1 is ENHRY and CDR2 is SYGVKD. Here the CDR3 reads CAISSGTGGLSEAFF. CDR3 DNA sequence: TGTGCCATCAGTTCCGGGACAGGTGGTTTGAGTGAAGCTTTCTTT.

This clone was detected a few times. The J gene is TRBJ2-5, the V gene TRBV7-3; 7 nucleotides match TRBD2. The CDR3 totals 13 residues. From germline, CDR1 is SGHTA and CDR2 FQGTGA. The J segment lost 3 bases and the V segment lost 3 bases, leaving 1 base of the junction unmatched. This CDR3 is CASSFAGEETQYF. The CDR3 bases are TGTGCCAGCAGCTTCGCGGGGGAAGAGACCCAGTACTTC.

The chain links TRBV9 to TRBJ2-5; 9 bases fit TRBD2. V shed 3 bases and J 4 bases; nucleotides not matched to a gene: 7. CDR1 and CDR2 from the germline V gene are SGDLS and YYNGEE. CDR3 length: 15 amino acids. CDR3 bases: TGTGCCAGCAGCGATAGCGGGAGTAGTGGAGAGACCCAGTACTTC. Translating it yields CASSDSGSSGETQYF.

This clone came up a few times. The V call is TRBV28, the J call TRBJ1-2; 9 bases line up with TRBD1. Germline V gene sequence: CDR1 MDHEN, CDR2 SYDVKM. V shed 5 bases, J shed 4 bases, and the junction held 8 bases outside the gene matches. The CDR3 has 15 residues. CDR3 sequence reads: CASSPTGGIIYGYTF. Here the CDR3 DNA reads TGTGCCAGCAGTCCGACAGGGGGTATCATCTATGGCTACACCTTC.